This T cell receptor beta chain came from a study of T cells expressing NK-cell markers. Study summary: Most of the eight sequenced donors were HCMV-seropositive; one was seronegative.

No DNA is given; TCRdb re-called the 5' RACE reads and lists each CDR3 protein once. The sample table includes hundreds of thousands of distinct CDR3 sequences. Germline lookup yields CDR1 MNHNS and CDR2 SASEGT. The CDR3 totals 15 residues. The material sequenced was blood T cells: a sorted CD56 or NKG2C T cell subset, CD4+ or CD8+ T cells, or bulk PBMC T cells (not recorded which). This chain connects TRBV6-1 to TRBJ1-3. The receptor comes from a man aged 18-70 years in good health. The CDR3 sequence is CASNGRGDSGNTIYF.